This T cell receptor delta chain appears in the sequencing data of a study of gamma-delta chains in newborns, infants, children (dated by TCRdb to between 2017 and 2020). In terms of the full investigation: According to the title of the study, polyclonal expansion of innate gammadelta T cells immediately after birth is driven by microbial exposure. How innate gammadelta T cell populations in human newborns were shaped by microbial exposure immediately after birth was investigated in the study.

CDR1 and CDR2, looked up from the germline V gene (reference sequence), are TVYSNPD and GDNSRS. The cysteine opens and the phenylalanine closes a CDR3 of 15 amino acids. Of the read, only the CDR3 DNA is kept; its 45 bases are in frame from base 1. V drops 3 bases and J drops 0 bases, leaving 17 bases in between. TCRdb names Illumina MiSeq as the instrument used. TCRdb reran clone calling on the public reads with CATT; rows sharing one DNA sequence were then combined. The sample table records under 13,000 delta-chain clones; around 3.5% of these occur just once. The top ten constitute approximately 8.9% of the sample. Regarding this clone: Its specific antigen is unknown. Base qualities are not provided; no much larger clone lies one nucleotide away.

The chain employs TRDV3 and TRDJ1; a confident D gene designation cannot be given. The clonotype originates from a child who was a newborn, infant or young child, either healthy, febrile or measles-vaccinated (not recorded which). Sequenced: blood. The sequenced DNA: TGTGCCTTCTCCCGTCGACGGAAGTACACCGATAAACTCATCTTT. Translated, it reads CAFSRRRKYTDKLIF.